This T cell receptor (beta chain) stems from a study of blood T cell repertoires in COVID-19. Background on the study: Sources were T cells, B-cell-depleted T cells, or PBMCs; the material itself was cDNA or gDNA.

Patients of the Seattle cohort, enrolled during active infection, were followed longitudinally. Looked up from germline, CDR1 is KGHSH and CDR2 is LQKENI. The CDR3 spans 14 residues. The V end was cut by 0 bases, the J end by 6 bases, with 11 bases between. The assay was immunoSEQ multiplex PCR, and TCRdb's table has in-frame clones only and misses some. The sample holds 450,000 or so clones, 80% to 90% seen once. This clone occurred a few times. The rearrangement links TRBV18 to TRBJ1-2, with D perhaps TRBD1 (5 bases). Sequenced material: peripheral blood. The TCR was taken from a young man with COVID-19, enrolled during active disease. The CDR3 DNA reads TGTGCCAGCTCACCACCGCAGGGTTGGGATGGCTACACCTTC. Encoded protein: CASSPPQGWDGYTF.